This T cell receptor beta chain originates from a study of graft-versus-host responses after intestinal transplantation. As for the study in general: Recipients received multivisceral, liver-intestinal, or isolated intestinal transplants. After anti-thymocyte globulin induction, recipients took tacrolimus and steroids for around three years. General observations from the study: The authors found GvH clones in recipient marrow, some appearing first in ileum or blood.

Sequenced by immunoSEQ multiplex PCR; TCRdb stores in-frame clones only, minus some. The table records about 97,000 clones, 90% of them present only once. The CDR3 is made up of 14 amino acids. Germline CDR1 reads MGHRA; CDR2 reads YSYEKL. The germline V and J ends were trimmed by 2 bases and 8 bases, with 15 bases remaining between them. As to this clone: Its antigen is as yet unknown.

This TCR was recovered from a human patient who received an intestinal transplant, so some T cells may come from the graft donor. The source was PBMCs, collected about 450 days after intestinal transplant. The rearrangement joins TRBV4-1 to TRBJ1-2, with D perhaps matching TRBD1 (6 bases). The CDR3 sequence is CASSQFQGRRGYTF. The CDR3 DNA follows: TGCGCCAGCAGCCAATTTCAGGGGCGGAGGGGCTACACCTTC.